Listed here is a single T cell receptor beta chain. Its antigen is unknown. This sample was taken from a study of T cell responses to AZD1222 COVID-19 vaccine. Study background: Second-dose groups at about 4 or about 12 weeks were pooled.

Study-wide findings and caveats: No day 14 peak samples; only post-peak repertoires were characterized. Vaccination with two AZD1222 doses was followed by a rise in Spike-specific TCR breadth and depth.

The junction had 3 bases not matched to a gene; V was cut back by 6 bases and J by 4 bases. CDR1 and CDR2 from the germline V gene are MNHEY and SVGAGI. This CDR3 contains 13 residues. TCRdb's table, derived via immunoSEQ multiplex PCR, lists solely in-frame clones and lacks some. Of tens of thousands of clones in the sample, over 85% were seen once. This clonotype originated in an adult in good health. This chain links TRBV6-5 with TRBJ2-7; 10 positions match TRBD1. Here the sequenced sample was peripheral blood, taken on day 0 of AZD1222 vaccination. CDR3 nucleotide sequence: TGTGCCAGCAGGGGACAGGGGATATACGAGCAGTACTTC. Protein sequence: CASRGQGIYEQYF.